This is a list of T cell receptor beta chains from one sample in a study of blood T cell repertoires in COVID-19. Assay: immunoSEQ multiplex PCR; the TCRdb copy retains only in-frame clones and omits some. The data hold 150,000 to 200,000 clones, with 70% to 90% observed a single time. The sequenced sample consisted of peripheral blood. These receptors came from a man in his forties with active or convalescent COVID-19. Both conserved end residues are part of each CDR3. A D gene is named only where the DNA matches it firmly. Size is stated for part of the rows, as once, few or many counts, or as a class when the clone is expanded.

CDR3,DNA,V,D,size,J
CASSGGTSGGTDTQYF,TGCGCCAGCAGTGGGGGAACTAGCGGGGGCACAGATACGCAGTATTTT,TRBV10-1,TRBD2,.,TRBJ2-3
CASSYRQGTEAFF,TGTGCCAGCAGCTACAGACAGGGGACTGAAGCTTTCTTT,TRBV3-1/TRBV3-2,TRBD1,.,TRBJ1-1
CASSFGPGGIGNEQFF,TGTGCCAGCAGCTTCGGTCCCGGGGGGATTGGGAATGAGCAGTTCTTC,TRBV7-6,TRBD2,.,TRBJ2-1
CASSPWGTWSNQPQHF,TGTGCCAGCAGCCCCTGGGGGACTTGGAGCAATCAGCCCCAGCATTTT,TRBV7-3,.,.,TRBJ1-5
CAFLLGASTEAFF,TGTGCCTTTCTCCTAGGGGCCAGCACTGAAGCTTTCTTT,TRBV30,.,.,TRBJ1-1
CASSSRQGGQPQHF,TGTGCCAGCAGCTCTAGACAGGGCGGACAGCCCCAGCATTTT,TRBV7-2,TRBD1,.,TRBJ1-5
CASSNNRLGYTMNTEAFF,TGTGCCAGTAGTAACAACAGGCTGGGCTATACTATGAACACTGAAGCTTTCTTT,TRBV19,.,.,TRBJ1-1
CASSLAGNGANVLTF,TGTGCCAGCAGCTTGGCAGGGAACGGGGCCAACGTCCTGACTTTC,TRBV5-4,.,.,TRBJ2-6
CASSSQTGASGYTF,TGTGCCAGCAGCTCCCAGACAGGGGCAAGTGGCTACACCTTC,TRBV13,TRBD1,.,TRBJ1-2
CASSFGQGAGQPQHF,TGTGCCAGCAGTTTCGGACAGGGGGCTGGACAGCCCCAGCATTTT,TRBV27,TRBD1,.,TRBJ1-5
CASSPDSGYEQYF,TGTGCCAGTAGTCCTGACTCGGGTTACGAGCAGTACTTC,TRBV19,.,.,TRBJ2-7
CASSGQLLNTEAFF,TGTGCCAGCAGCGGACAGCTTTTGAACACTGAAGCTTTCTTT,TRBV7-2,.,once,TRBJ1-1
CASSSTSGGYNEQFF,TGTGCCAGCAGTTCGACTAGCGGGGGGTACAATGAGCAGTTCTTC,TRBV6-5,TRBD2,.,TRBJ2-1
CASSQDRILQSGANVLTF,TGCGCCAGCAGCCAAGATAGAATCCTCCAATCTGGGGCCAACGTCCTGACTTTC,TRBV4-1,.,.,TRBJ2-6
CASSQGSKGGSPLHF,TGCGCCAGCAGCCAAGGGAGTAAGGGGGGGTCACCCCTCCACTTT,TRBV4-3,.,.,TRBJ1-6
CASSKGQAGGSYNSPLHF,TGTGCCAGCAGCAAAGGACAGGCAGGGGGCTCCTATAATTCACCCCTCCACTTT,TRBV21-1,.,once,TRBJ1-6